This T cell receptor (beta chain) was found in a study of TIL therapy for anti-PD-1-resistant metastatic lung cancer (dated by TCRdb to the early 2020s). Regarding the research as a whole: Enrolled patients had a median age of around 51 years (range about 35-85) and a median tumor PD-L1 proportion score of around 5.9%. Most of the cohort had lung adenocarcinoma, including a handful of EGFR-mutant tumors and two ALK-rearranged tumors, and half of the patients were either current or former smokers. Across the cohort, whole-exome sequencing showed a median non-synonymous tumor mutation burden of 1.5 mutations per megabase. Tumor and peripheral blood T cell receptor beta sequencing was used to track clonotypes across tumor, expanded TIL product and serial blood samples. General conclusions and limits of the study: Higher clonality and lower diversity were observed in expanded TIL cultures than in baseline intratumoral T cells (median clonality about 6% vs 30%, p < 0.0001). The cohort was highly selected, with more treatment-naive, never-smoker and oncogene-addicted patients than typical, limiting generalizability. The study protocol defined all tumor marker inferences as exploratory. High clonal turnover was observed in TIL culture, with many enriched product clones not detected in the baseline tumor, which suggested clonal contraction rather than faithful expansion.

The time point label on this specimen signifies: pre-treatment sample, taken before nivolumab and TIL therapy. The baseline tumor samples were excised metastases, mostly pleural nodules or supraclavicular lymph nodes, taken from the same resection that was used to grow TIL. Before any PD-1/PD-L1 blockade was given, tumors were harvested, nivolumab was then administered, and patients who progressed went on to receive lymphodepletion, an infusion of expanded TIL, and IL-2. Adults with stage 4 NSCLC were enrolled from late 2017 to January 2020 in a dual-center phase I trial. The samples were obtained from a phase I trial that was single-arm and open-label and tested tumor-infiltrating lymphocyte therapy combined with nivolumab in advanced non-small cell lung cancer. Portions of each resected tumor were snap-frozen in liquid nitrogen and were stored at -80 degrees C. Tumor regions of interest were chosen on H&E sections by laser-capture macrodissection, pulverized into about 15 mg aliquots, and extracted with Qiagen Allprep kits.

TCR beta CDR3 regions were amplified from genomic DNA with the immunoSEQ v3 hsTCRB kit using bias-controlled multiplex PCR. TCR libraries were sequenced on an Illumina NextSeq 500 to about 1.8 million read pairs for survey level or roughly 4.5-6 million for deep level. For the original study's pipeline: Clonality was reported by immunoSEQ Analyzer software, which also assigned V, D and J genes and filtered out non-productive sequences. Repertoires were compared using productive Simpson clonality and Morisita overlap index of productive TRB rearrangements between infused TIL and blood. What TCRdb holds here is the immuneACCESS table cut down to in-frame rearrangements. Part of the clones is not present; checked against another copy, under half of the missing clones reflect an unresolved V gene, and the others are unexplained. V and J calls and clone size follow that table, whereas D and trimming were derived from the DNA. The sample table shows around 100,000 clones, and roughly 65% are seen once. The top ten clones comprise over 9.5% of the sample.

With respect to this clone: It lacks a known antigen. Per-base quality was not reported, and no clone a single base away is much larger than it.

Sequencing used tumor tissue, obtained at baseline. The receptor's source is a person aged 25-85 years with non-small cell lung cancer.

The sequence in DNA is TGTGCCAGCAGCTTAGGGAGGGGACTAGCGGAGTACGAGCAGTACTTC. It specifies CASSLGRGLAEYEQYF. The rearrangement combines TRBV7-9 with TRBJ2-7, with TRBD2 identical over 11 junction bases. The junction shows trimming of 1 base on V and 4 bases on J, and the gene matches do not reach 6 bases of it. The germline V gene encodes CDR1 SEHNR and CDR2 FQNEAQ (reference sequence). From the cysteine up to the phenylalanine, the CDR3 has a length of 16 residues. Of all the DNA, just the CDR3 is kept, 48 bases in frame from base 1.